A single sample is the source of the 19 T cell receptor beta chains below, sequenced in a study of radiation and T cells in renal cell carcinoma. Assay: immunoSEQ multiplex PCR; the TCRdb copy retains only in-frame clones and omits some. The table shows about 140,000 clones, with around four fifths occurring only once. This sample's time point: baseline pretreatment blood. Treatment in this sample: 15 Gy SBRT to primary tumor, nephrectomy 4 weeks later. The specimen comprised blood, sampled from a patient whose treatment included radiotherapy and nephrectomy. All receptors come from a woman aged 50 to 65 with renal cell carcinoma.

This chain connects TRBV9 to TRBJ2-5, with 12 positions matching TRBD2. Germline values: CDR1 SGDLS, CDR2 YYNGEE. The CDR3 spans 19 residues. Trimming took 0 bases from V and 6 from J; bases not matched to a gene: 15. CDR3 protein: CASSVDPWASGGAGKTQYF. For the CDR3, the DNA is TGTGCCAGCAGCGTAGACCCCTGGGCTAGCGGGGGGGCCGGAAAGACCCAGTACTTC.

The chain links TRBV7-2 to TRBJ1-3; perhaps TRBD1 as D (6 bases). The V and J ends lost 5 bases and 3 bases respectively, with 14 bases between them. The CDR3 has 15 amino acids. Germline CDR1 and CDR2: SGHTA and FQGNSA. The CDR3 spells CASSPNRVGGNTIYF. The CDR3 DNA follows: TGTGCCAGCAGCCCTAACAGGGTCGGTGGAAACACCATATATTTT. The full variable domain, its missing parts supplied by reference TRBV7-2 and TRBJ1-3, is GAGVSQSPSNKVTEKGKDVELRCDPISGHTALYWYRQSLGQGLEFLIYFQGNSAPDKSGLPSDRFSAERTGGSVSTLTIQRTQQEDSAVYLCASSPNRVGGNTIYFGEGSWLTVV.

This clone was observed once. This chain joins TRBV5-1 and TRBJ1-1; the match to TRBD1 covers 7 bases. J lost 5 bases, V lost 0 bases, and 4 bases had no gene match. Per the germline V gene, CDR1 is SGHRS and CDR2 is YFSETQ. The CDR3 runs 14 residues. The DNA of the CDR3 is TGCGCCAGCAGCTTGGAGGGGGCGCGGACTGAAGCTTTCTTT. It is translated as CASSLEGARTEAFF.

The V call is TRBV23-1, the J call TRBJ2-2; TRBD2 matches at 10 bases. TRBV23-1 is marked as an open reading frame, function uncertain. The trim removed 8 bases at V and 4 bases at J, leaving 10 bases unmatched. The CDR3 totals 16 residues. CDR3 amino acids: CASPLSASGGTGELFF. The DNA for the CDR3 is TGCGCCAGCCCTTTGTCAGCTAGCGGGGGCACCGGGGAGCTGTTTTTT.

The V gene is TRBV10-1, the J gene TRBJ2-5; 8 positions match TRBD2. This CDR3 spans 13 amino acids. The junction had 7 bases not matched to a gene; V was cut back by 6 bases and J by 7 bases. Germline assignment: CDR1 WNHNN and CDR2 SYGVQD (reference sequence). The CDR3 coding sequence is TGCGCCAGCAGCGGGACTAGATTGGGGACCCAGTACTTC. This gives the protein CASSGTRLGTQYF.

The chain combines TRBV19 with TRBJ2-6; perhaps TRBD1 as D (6 bases). This CDR3 has 15 amino acids. Germline values: CDR1 LNHDA, CDR2 SQIVND (reference sequence). The V gene lost 5 bases and the J gene lost 2 bases, with 10 bases spanning the gap. CDR3 nucleotide sequence: TGTGCCAGTAGTTCCAGGGGACCTGGGGCCAACGTCCTGACTTTC. This sequence encodes CASSSRGPGANVLTF.

The chain links TRBV6-5 to TRBJ2-3; D ambiguous. This CDR3 spans 12 amino acids. V lost 4 bases, J lost 3 bases, and 5 bases lay in between. Germline V lookup: CDR1 MNHEY, CDR2 SVGAGI. The chain's CDR3 is CASSSTTDTQYF. The CDR3, as DNA: TGTGCCAGCAGTTCTACAACAGATACGCAGTATTTT.

This clone has at least ten counts. CDR3 bases: TGCGCCAGCAGCTTGGGAGTACAGGGAGGGTCTGGCTACACCTTC. It specifies CASSLGVQGGSGYTF. The V call is TRBV5-1, the J call TRBJ1-2, with a possible D match to TRBD1 (6 bases). The CDR3 has 15 amino acids. In germline, CDR1 is SGHRS, CDR2 YFSETQ. The V end lost 0 bases, the J end lost 7 bases, and 16 bases lay between the germline ends.

A single count supports this clone. The chain is built from TRBV5-4 and TRBJ2-7; weak D call: TRBD2 (5 bases). Trimming pared 4 bases from V and 2 bases from J, leaving 7 bases between. CDR3 length: 12 amino acids. CDR1 is SGHNT, CDR2 YYREEE, per germline (reference sequence). This CDR3 reads CASSPGTYEQYF. In nucleotides, the CDR3 is TGTGCCAGCAGCCCCGGGACCTACGAGCAGTACTTC.

This clone appeared a single time. The rearrangement uses TRBV9 and TRBJ2-5; TRBD1 aligns across 7 bases. V trimming: 1 base; J trimming: 0 bases; junction bases outside the gene matches: 3. This CDR3 region has 15 residues. The V gene's germline CDR1 is SGDLS and CDR2 YYNGEE. The CDR3 DNA reads TGTGCCAGCAGCGTAAGCCAGGGGGACCAAGAGACCCAGTACTTC. Its protein is CASSVSQGDQETQYF.

The chain employs TRBV5-4 and TRBJ1-2; tentatively, D is TRBD1 (6 bases). Trimming pared 2 bases from V and 4 bases from J, leaving 12 bases between. This CDR3 has 14 residues. The germline gives CDR1 SGHNT, CDR2 YYREEE (reference sequence). CDR3 sequence (DNA): TGTGCCAGCAGCTTCGGGGGCCCTAGCTATGGCTACACCTTC. Amino acid sequence: CASSFGGPSYGYTF.

The chain carries TRBV5-6 and TRBJ2-2, with TRBD1 matching 7 bases. Germline V CDR1 and CDR2: SGHDT, YYEEEE. V shed 5 bases and J 7 bases; nucleotides not matched to a gene: 11. CDR3 length equals 15 residues. The CDR3 is CASRINRGGGGELFF. The CDR3 coding sequence is TGTGCCAGCAGGATTAACAGGGGCGGTGGCGGGGAGCTGTTTTTT.

The V and J genes are TRBV4-3 and TRBJ2-5, with 7 bases identical to TRBD2. Germline CDR1 LGHNA, CDR2 YSLEER. Trimming cost V 2 bases and J 5 bases; bases outside gene matches: 8. The CDR3 sequence is 15 residues long. The CDR3 loop reads CASSQSWGEGETQYF. The CDR3 DNA reads TGCGCCAGCAGCCAATCTTGGGGGGAGGGGGAGACCCAGTACTTC.

V usage is TRBV6-5 and J usage is TRBJ2-2; possibly TRBD2 for D (5 bases). Germline V gene lookup returns CDR1 MNHEY and CDR2 SVGAGI. V lost 6 bases and J lost 6, with 11 bases in between. The CDR3 totals 13 residues. The CDR3 reads CASSQDSAGELFF. The CDR3 coding sequence is TGTGCCAGCAGCCAAGATAGCGCCGGGGAGCTGTTTTTT.

This clone appeared once. The chain joins TRBV20-1 to TRBJ2-2; D remains unclear. The germline V gene encodes CDR1 DFQATT and CDR2 SNEGSKA (reference sequence). V shed 1 base and J shed 4 bases, with 1 base lying between them. CDR3 length equals 11 residues. Written as DNA, the CDR3 is TGCAGTGCTAGAGCCACCGGGGAGCTGTTTTTT. This codes for CSARATGELFF.

Comment on this clone: Different DNA sequences within this sample yield the same CDR3. The chain links TRBV7-2 to TRBJ2-3, with unresolved D. Trimming removed 4 bases at V and 0 bases at J, with 5 bases between. The CDR3 spans 13 residues. Germline assignment: CDR1 SGHTA and CDR2 FQGNSA. CDR3 sequence (DNA): TGTGCCAGCAGCTCGCCTAGCACAGATACGCAGTATTTT. It specifies CASSSPSTDTQYF. The complete variable domain, with remaining parts taken from reference TRBV7-2 and TRBJ2-3, reads GAGVSQSPSNKVTEKGKDVELRCDPISGHTALYWYRQSLGQGLEFLIYFQGNSAPDKSGLPSDRFSAERTGGSVSTLTIQRTQQEDSAVYLCASSSPSTDTQYFGPGTRLTVL.

This chain links TRBV25-1 with TRBJ1-2; D is unresolved. This CDR3 is built from 12 residues. The V gene's germline CDR1 is MGHDK and CDR2 SYGVNS. Trimming took 3 bases from V and 4 from J, leaving 6 bases between them. The CDR3 is CASSDPGYGYTF. Written as DNA, the CDR3 is TGTGCCAGCAGTGACCCGGGCTATGGCTACACCTTC.

This sequence joins TRBV27 and TRBJ1-1; D remains unclear. Germline V gene sequence: CDR1 MNHEY, CDR2 SMNVEV (reference sequence). The CDR3 is made up of 13 amino acids. V was pared by 3 bases and J by 5 bases, with 10 bases between. CDR3 nucleotide sequence: TGTGCCAGCAGTTTGATGGGCAGGACTGAAGCTTTCTTT. This encodes CASSLMGRTEAFF.

The chain's CDR3 is CASSQSDSHQETQYF. DNA for the CDR3: TGCGCCAGCAGTCAATCGGACAGCCATCAAGAGACCCAGTACTTC. This chain joins TRBV23-1 and TRBJ2-5; maybe TRBD1 (6 bases). TRBV23-1 is an open reading frame, and its role is uncertain. V was cut by 0 bases and J by 2 bases, with 10 bases left in between. This CDR3 contains 15 residues.